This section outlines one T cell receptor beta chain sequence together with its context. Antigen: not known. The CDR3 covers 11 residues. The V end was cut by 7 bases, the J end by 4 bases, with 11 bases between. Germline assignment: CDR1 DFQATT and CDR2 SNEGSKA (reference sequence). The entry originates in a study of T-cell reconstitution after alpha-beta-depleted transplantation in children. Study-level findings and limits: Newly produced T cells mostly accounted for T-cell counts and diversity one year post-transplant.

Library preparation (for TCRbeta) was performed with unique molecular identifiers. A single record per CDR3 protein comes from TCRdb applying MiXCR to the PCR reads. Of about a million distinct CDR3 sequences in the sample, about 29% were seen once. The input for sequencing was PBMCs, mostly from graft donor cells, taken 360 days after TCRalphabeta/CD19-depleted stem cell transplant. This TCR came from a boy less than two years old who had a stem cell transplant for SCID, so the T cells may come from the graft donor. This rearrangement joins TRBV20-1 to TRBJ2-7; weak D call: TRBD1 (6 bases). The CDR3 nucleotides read TGCAGTGTCAGGGGTCGGTACGAGCAGTACTTC. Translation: CSVRGRYEQYF.